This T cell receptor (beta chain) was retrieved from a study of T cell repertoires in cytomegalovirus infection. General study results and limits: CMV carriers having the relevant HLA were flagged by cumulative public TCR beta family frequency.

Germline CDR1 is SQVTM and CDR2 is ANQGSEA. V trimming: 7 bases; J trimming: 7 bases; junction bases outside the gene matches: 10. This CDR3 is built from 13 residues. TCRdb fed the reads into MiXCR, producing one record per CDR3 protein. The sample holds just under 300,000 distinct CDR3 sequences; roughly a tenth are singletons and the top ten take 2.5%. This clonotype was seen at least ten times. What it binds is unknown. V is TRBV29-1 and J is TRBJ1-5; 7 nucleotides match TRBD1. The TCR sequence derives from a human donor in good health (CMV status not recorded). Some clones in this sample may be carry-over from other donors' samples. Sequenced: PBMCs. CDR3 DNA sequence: TGCAGCGGGGCAGGGGGGCAGGGGCAGCCCCAGCATTTT. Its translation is CSGAGGQGQPQHF.